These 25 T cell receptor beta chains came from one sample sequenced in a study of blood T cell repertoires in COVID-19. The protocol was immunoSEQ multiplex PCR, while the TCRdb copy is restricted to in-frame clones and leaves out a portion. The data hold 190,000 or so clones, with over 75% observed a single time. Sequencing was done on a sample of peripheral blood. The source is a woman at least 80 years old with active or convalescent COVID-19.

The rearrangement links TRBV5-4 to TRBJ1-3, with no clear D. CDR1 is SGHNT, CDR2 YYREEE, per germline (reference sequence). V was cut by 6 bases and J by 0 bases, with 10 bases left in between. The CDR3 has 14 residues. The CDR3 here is CASIPEGSGNTIYF. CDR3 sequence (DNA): TGTGCCAGCATCCCTGAGGGCTCTGGAAACACCATATATTTT.

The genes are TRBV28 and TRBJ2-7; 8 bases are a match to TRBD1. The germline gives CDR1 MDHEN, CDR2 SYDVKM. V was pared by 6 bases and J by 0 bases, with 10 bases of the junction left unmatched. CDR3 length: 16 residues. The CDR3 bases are TGTGCCAGCAGCCGCCCAGACAGGGGATTCTCCTACGAGCAGTACTTC. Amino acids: CASSRPDRGFSYEQYF.

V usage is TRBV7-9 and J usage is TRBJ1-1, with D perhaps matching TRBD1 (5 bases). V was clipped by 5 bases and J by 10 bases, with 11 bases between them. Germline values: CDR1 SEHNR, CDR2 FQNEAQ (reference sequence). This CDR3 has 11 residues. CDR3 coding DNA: TGTGCCAGCAGCCCCGGGAGGGGAGCTTTCTTT. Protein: CASSPGRGAFF.

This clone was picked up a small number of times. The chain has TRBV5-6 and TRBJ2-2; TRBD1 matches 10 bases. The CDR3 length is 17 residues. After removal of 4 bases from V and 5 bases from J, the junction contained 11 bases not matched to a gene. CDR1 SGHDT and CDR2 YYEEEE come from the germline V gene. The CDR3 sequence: CASSRGIGTGATGELFF. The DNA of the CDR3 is TGTGCCAGCAGCCGAGGGATAGGGACAGGGGCAACCGGGGAGCTGTTTTTT.

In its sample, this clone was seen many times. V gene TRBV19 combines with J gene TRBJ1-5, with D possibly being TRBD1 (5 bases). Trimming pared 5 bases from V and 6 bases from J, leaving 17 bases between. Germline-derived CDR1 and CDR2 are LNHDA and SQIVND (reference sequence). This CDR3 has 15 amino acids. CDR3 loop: CASSDPGLVSQPQHF. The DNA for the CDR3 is TGTGCCAGTAGTGATCCAGGGTTGGTAAGTCAGCCCCAGCATTTT. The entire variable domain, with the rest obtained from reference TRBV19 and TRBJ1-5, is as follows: DGGITQSPKYLFRKEGQNVTLSCEQNLNHDAMYWYRQDPGQGLRLIYYSQIVNDFQKGDIAEGYSVSREKKESFPLTVTSAQKNPTAFYLCASSDPGLVSQPQHFGDGTRLSIL.

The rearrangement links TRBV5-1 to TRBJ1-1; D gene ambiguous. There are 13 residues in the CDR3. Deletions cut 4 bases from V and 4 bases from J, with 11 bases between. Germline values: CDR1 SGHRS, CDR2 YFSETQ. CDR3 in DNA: TGCGCCAGCAGCCTCCCACACCGCACTGAAGCTTTCTTT. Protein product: CASSLPHRTEAFF.

The CDR3 region has the DNA TGTGCCATCAGTGAGTCGACTATGGTTGGGCAGTACTTC. Translating it yields CAISESTMVGQYF. The chain links TRBV10-3 to TRBJ2-7, with a possible D match to TRBD2 (5 bases). CDR1 is ENHRY, CDR2 SYGVKD, per germline. Deletions cut 0 bases from V and 9 bases from J, with 12 bases between. CDR3 length equals 13 residues.

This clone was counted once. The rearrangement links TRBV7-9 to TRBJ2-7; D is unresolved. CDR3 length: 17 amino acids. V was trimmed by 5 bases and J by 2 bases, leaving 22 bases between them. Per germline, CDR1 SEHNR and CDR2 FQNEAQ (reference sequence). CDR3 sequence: CASSPRQGRGGTYEQYF. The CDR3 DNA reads TGTGCCAGCAGCCCCCGGCAAGGTAGAGGTGGAACCTACGAGCAGTACTTC.

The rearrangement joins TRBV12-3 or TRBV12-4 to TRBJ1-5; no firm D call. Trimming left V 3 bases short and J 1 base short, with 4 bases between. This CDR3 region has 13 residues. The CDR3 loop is CASSFLSNQPQHF. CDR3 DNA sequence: TGTGCCAGCAGTTTTCTCAGCAATCAGCCCCAGCATTTT.

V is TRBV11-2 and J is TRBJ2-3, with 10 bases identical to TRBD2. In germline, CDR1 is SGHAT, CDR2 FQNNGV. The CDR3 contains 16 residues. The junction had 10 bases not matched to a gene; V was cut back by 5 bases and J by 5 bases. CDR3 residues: CASSALAGAGRDTQYF. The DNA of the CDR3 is TGTGCCAGCAGCGCTCTAGCGGGGGCTGGGAGAGATACGCAGTATTTT. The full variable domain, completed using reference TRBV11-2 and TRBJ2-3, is EAGVAQSPRYKIIEKRQSVAFWCNPISGHATLYWYQQILGQGPKLLIQFQNNGVVDDSQLPKDRFSAERLKGVDSTLKIQPAKLEDSAVYLCASSALAGAGRDTQYFGPGTRLTVL.

CDR3 bases: TGTGCCAGCAGTTCAACCGAGCGGGGGTTCACAGATACGCAGTATTTT. Its protein product is CASSSTERGFTDTQYF. V is TRBV6-5 and J is TRBJ2-3; 8 nucleotides line up with TRBD2. CDR3 size: 16 residues. J gave up 2 bases and V 4 bases, and 8 bases lay outside the gene matches. Germline lookup yields CDR1 MNHEY and CDR2 SVGAGI.

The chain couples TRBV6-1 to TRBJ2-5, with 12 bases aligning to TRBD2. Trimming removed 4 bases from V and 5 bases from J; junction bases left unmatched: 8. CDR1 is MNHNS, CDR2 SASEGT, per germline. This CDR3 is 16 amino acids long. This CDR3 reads CASSAGLAGRWETQYF. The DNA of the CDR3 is TGTGCCAGCAGTGCAGGACTAGCGGGGCGGTGGGAGACCCAGTACTTC.

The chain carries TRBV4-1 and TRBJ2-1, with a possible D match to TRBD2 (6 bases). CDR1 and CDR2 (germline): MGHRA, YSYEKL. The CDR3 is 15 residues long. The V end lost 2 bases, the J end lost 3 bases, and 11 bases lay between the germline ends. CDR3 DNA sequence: TGCGCCAGCAGCCAATCTAGCGCGATCTACAATGAGCAGTTCTTC. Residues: CASSQSSAIYNEQFF.

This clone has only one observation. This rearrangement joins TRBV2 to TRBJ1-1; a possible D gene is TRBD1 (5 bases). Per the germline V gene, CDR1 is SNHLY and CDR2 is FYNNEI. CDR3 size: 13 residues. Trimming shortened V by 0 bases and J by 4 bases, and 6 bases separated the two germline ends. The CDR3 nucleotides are TGTGCCAGCAGTGAAGCGGGGGGCACTGAAGCTTTCTTT. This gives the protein CASSEAGGTEAFF.

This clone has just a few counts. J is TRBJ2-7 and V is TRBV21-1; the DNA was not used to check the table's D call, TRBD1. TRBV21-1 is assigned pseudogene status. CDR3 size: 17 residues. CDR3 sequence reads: CASSKALVVSRYYEQYF. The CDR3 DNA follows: TGTGCCAGCAGCAAAGCTCTTGTGGTATCCAGATACTACGAGCAGTACTTC.

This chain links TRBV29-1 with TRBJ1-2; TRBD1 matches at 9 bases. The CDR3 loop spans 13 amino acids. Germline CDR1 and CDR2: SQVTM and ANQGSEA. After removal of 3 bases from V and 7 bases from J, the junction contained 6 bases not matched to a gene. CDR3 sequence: CSVDITGGRGYTF. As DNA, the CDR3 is TGCAGCGTTGATATAACAGGGGGCCGTGGCTACACCTTC. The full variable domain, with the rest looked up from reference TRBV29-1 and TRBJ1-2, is SAVISQKPSRDICQRGTSLTIQCQVDSQVTMMFWYRQQPGQSLTLIATANQGSEATYESGFVIDKFPISRPNLTFSTLTVSNMSPEDSSIYLCSVDITGGRGYTFGSGTRLTVV.

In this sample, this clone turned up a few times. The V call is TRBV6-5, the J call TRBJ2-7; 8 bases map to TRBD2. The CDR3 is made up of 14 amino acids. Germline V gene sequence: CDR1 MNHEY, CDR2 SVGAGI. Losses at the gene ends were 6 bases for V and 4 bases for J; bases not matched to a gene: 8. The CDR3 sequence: CASRPTSVLYEQYF. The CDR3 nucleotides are TGTGCCAGCAGACCGACTAGCGTTTTATACGAGCAGTACTTC.

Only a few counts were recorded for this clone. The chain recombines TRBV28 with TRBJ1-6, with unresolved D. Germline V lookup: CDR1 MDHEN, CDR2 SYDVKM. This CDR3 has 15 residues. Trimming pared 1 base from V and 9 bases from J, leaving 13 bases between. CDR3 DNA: TGTGCCAGCAGTTTATTGGCCTTCCGGGGTTCACCCCTCCACTTT. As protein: CASSLLAFRGSPLHF.

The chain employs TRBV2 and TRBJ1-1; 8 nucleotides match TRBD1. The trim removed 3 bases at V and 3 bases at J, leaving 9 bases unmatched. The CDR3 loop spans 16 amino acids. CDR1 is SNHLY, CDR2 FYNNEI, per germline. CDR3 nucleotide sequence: TGTGCCAGCAGTGATTCTGGACAGGGAGGGTACACTGAAGCTTTCTTT. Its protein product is CASSDSGQGGYTEAFF.

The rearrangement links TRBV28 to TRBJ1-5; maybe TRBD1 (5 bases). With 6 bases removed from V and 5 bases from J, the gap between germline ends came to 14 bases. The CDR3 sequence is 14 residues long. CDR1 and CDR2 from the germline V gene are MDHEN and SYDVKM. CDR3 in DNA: TGTGCCAGCAGGCCGGGGTGGGGGGATCAGCCCCAGCATTTT. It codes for CASRPGWGDQPQHF.

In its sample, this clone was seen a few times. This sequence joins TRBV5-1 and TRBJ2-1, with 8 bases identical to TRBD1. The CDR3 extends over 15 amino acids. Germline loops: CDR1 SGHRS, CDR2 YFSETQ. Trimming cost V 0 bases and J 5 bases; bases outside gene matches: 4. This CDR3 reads CASSLAQGANNEQFF. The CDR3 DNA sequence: TGCGCCAGCAGCTTGGCCCAGGGGGCCAACAATGAGCAGTTCTTC.

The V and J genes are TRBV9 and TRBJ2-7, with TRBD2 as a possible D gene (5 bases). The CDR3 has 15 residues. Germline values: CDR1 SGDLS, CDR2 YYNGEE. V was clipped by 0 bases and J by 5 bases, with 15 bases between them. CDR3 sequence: CASSVVSAPEHEQYF. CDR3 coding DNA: TGTGCCAGCAGCGTAGTTAGCGCTCCCGAGCACGAGCAGTACTTC.

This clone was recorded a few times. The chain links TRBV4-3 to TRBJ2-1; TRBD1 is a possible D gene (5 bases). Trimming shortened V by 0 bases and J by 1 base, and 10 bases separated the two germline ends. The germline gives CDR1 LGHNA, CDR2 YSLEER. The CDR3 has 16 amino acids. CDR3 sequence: CASSQDVGLSYNEQFF. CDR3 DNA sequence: TGCGCCAGCAGCCAAGATGTGGGGCTATCCTACAATGAGCAGTTCTTC.

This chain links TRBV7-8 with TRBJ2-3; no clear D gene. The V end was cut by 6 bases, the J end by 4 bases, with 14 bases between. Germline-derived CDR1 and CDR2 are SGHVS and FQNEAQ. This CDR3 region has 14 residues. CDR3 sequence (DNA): TGTGCCAGCAGACCCGACTTTGTCGCAGATACGCAGTATTTT. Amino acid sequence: CASRPDFVADTQYF.

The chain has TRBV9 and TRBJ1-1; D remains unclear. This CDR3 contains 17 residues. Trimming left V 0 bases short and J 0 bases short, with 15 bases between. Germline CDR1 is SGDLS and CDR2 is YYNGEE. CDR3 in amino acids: CASSVAGEMRMNTEAFF. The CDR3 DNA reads TGTGCCAGCAGCGTAGCCGGGGAAATGAGGATGAACACTGAAGCTTTCTTT.